This T cell receptor (beta chain) was sequenced during a study of T cell changes during pregnancy in multiple sclerosis. Germline-derived CDR1 and CDR2 are MDHEN and SYDVKM. J was trimmed by 2 bases and V by 6 bases; bases with no gene match: 16. This CDR3 spans 19 amino acids. Sequencing was performed with immunoSEQ multiplex PCR; in TCRdb, only in-frame clones are kept and a portion is missing. The sample contains about 55,000 clones, 94% of which appear only once. V is TRBV28 and J is TRBJ2-6; 7 nucleotides line up with TRBD1. The TCR comes from a female donor with multiple sclerosis, enrolled in a pregnancy study. This sample comprised CD8+ T cells from peripheral blood mononuclear cells, obtained in the third trimester of pregnancy. CDR3 sequence: CASRPDRVVIPPGANVLTF. The DNA for the CDR3 is TGTGCCAGCAGACCCGACAGGGTAGTTATCCCCCCTGGGGCCAACGTCCTGACTTTC. Using reference TRBV28 and TRBJ2-6 for the parts outside the CDR3, the full variable domain is DVKVTQSSRYLVKRTGEKVFLECVQDMDHENMFWYRQDPGLGLRLIYFSYDVKMKEKGDIPEGYSVSREKKERFSLILESASTNQTSMYLCASRPDRVVIPPGANVLTFGAGSRLTVL.